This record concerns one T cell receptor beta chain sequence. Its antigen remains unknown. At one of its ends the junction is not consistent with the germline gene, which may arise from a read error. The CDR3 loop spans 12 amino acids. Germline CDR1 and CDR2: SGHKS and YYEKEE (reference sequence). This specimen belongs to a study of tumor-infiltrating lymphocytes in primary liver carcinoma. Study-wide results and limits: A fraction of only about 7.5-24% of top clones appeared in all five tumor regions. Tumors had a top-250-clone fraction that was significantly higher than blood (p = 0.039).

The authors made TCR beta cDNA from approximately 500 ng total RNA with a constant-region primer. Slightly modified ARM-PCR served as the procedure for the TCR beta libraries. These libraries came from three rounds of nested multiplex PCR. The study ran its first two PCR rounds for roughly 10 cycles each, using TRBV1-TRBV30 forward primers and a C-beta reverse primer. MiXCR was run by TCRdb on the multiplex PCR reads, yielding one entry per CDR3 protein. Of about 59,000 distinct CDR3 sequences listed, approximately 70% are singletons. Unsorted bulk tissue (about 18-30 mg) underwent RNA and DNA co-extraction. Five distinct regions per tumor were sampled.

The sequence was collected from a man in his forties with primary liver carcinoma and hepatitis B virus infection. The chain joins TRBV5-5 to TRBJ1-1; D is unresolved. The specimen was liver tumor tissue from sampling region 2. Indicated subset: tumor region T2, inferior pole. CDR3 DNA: TGTGCCAGCATCTTGTATATGGGGAGAGCTTTCTTT. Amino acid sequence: CASILYMGRAFF. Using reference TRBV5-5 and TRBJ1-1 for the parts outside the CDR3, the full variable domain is DAGVTQSPTHLIKTRGQQVTLRCSPISGHKSVSWYQQVLGQGPQFIFQYYEKEERGRGNFPDRFSARQFPNYSSELNVNALLLGDSALYLCASILYMGRAFFGQGTRLTVV.